The sequence of this T cell receptor beta chain was determined in a study of T-cell memory formation after mild COVID-19. CDR3 length equals 13 residues. Trimming left V 6 bases short and J 4 bases short, with 7 bases between. TCRdb processed the 5' RACE reads anew with MiXCR; each CDR3 protein has one entry. The sample holds 200,000 to 300,000 distinct CDR3 sequences, 16% seen once. The sample consisted of PBMCs or a T cell subset sorted from them (not recorded which). The chain carries TRBV12-3 or TRBV12-4 and TRBJ2-6; D unresolved. The source is a young man who had mild COVID-19 (a few samples of this study predate the infection). Cell type and time point are not known. Here the CDR3 DNA reads TGTGCCAGCAGGCGAGGCGGGGCCAACGTCCTGACTTTC. This codes for CASRRGGANVLTF.